Listed below are T cell receptor beta chains from one sample, sequenced in a study of blood T cell repertoires in COVID-19. The assay was immunoSEQ multiplex PCR, and TCRdb's table has in-frame clones only and misses some. The data hold a few hundred thousand clones, with roughly 84% observed a single time. The sample consisted of PBMCs or T cells enriched from blood (not recorded which). The receptors were gathered from a woman in her thirties or forties who had recovered from COVID-19. The CDR3 runs from the conserved cysteine through the conserved F or W. The D gene is left open where the match is weak. The size entry is marked missing in some rows and otherwise reads once, few, many or a size class.

v_call	j_call	clone_size	d_call	cdr3_aa	cdr3_nt
TRBV7-8	TRBJ2-7	once	-	CASSLGASDYEQYF	TGTGCCAGCAGCTTAGGGGCTAGCGACTACGAGCAGTACTTC
TRBV30	TRBJ2-5	-	TRBD1	CAWSLGQGLETQYF	TGTGCCTGGAGTCTGGGACAGGGTCTAGAGACCCAGTACTTC
TRBV7-2	TRBJ2-1	-	TRBD2	CASSSRTSGRTRNEQFF	TGTGCCAGCAGCTCCCGGACTAGCGGGAGGACAAGAAATGAGCAGTTCTTC
TRBV6-6	TRBJ1-2	-	-	CASSYSPTDYGYTF	TGTGCCAGCAGTTACTCCCCGACAGACTATGGCTACACCTTC
TRBV4-1	TRBJ2-1	-	TRBD2	CASSQDLAGGYNEQFF	TGCGCCAGCAGCCAAGATCTAGCGGGAGGGTACAATGAGCAGTTCTTC
TRBV7-9	TRBJ2-1	-	TRBD2	CASSSVAGSYNEQFF	TGTGCCAGCAGCTCTGTAGCGGGGTCCTACAATGAGCAGTTCTTC
TRBV5-5	TRBJ2-1	-	-	CASSLVGVAYNEQFF	TGTGCCAGCAGCTTAGTGGGAGTCGCCTACAATGAGCAGTTCTTC
TRBV5-1	TRBJ1-1	once	TRBD1	CASSPRTGGDTEAFF	TGCGCCAGCAGCCCGAGGACAGGGGGGGACACTGAAGCTTTCTTT
TRBV6-5	TRBJ1-5	-	-	CASSPDRNQPQHF	TGTGCCAGCAGTCCCGACAGGAATCAGCCCCAGCATTTT
TRBV7-2	TRBJ1-2	-	TRBD1	CASSRRQGNYGYTF	TGTGCCAGCAGCCGTCGACAGGGCAACTATGGCTACACCTTC
TRBV29-1	TRBJ1-1	once	-	CSVDINTEAFF	TGCAGCGTTGATATCAACACTGAAGCTTTCTTT
TRBV11-3	TRBJ1-1	-	TRBD1	CASSLEGQGNTEAFF	TGTGCCAGCAGCTTAGAGGGACAGGGAAACACTGAAGCTTTCTTT
TRBV28	TRBJ1-2	-	-	CASRTSRGVYYGYTF	TGTGCCAGCAGAACCTCCCGGGGGGTCTACTATGGCTACACCTTC
TRBV27	TRBJ1-6	-	TRBD1	CASSLGTGPGSPLHF	TGTGCCAGCAGTTTAGGGACAGGGCCGGGGTCACCCCTCCACTTT
TRBV2	TRBJ2-2	-	TRBD2	CASRSLAGGMNTGELFF	TGTGCCAGCAGATCACTAGCGGGAGGCATGAACACCGGGGAGCTGTTTTTT
TRBV19	TRBJ1-4	-	-	CASSYRATNEKLFF	TGTGCCAGTAGCTACAGGGCAACTAATGAAAAACTGTTTTTT
TRBV6-2/TRBV6-3	TRBJ2-3	-	TRBD2	CASSISGREIDTQYF	TGTGCCAGCAGTATTAGCGGGCGGGAGATAGATACGCAGTATTTT
TRBV7-2	TRBJ1-6	few	TRBD1	CASSSGGYNSPLHF	TGTGCCAGCAGCTCAGGGGGCTATAATTCACCCCTCCACTTT
TRBV9	TRBJ2-5	-	TRBD2	CASSQGLAGTRETQYF	TGTGCCAGCAGCCAGGGACTAGCGGGGACCAGGGAGACCCAGTACTTC
TRBV5-4	TRBJ2-5	-	-	CASSGQKETQYF	TGTGCCAGCAGCGGACAGAAAGAGACCCAGTACTTC
TRBV7-2	TRBJ2-1	few	-	CASSLLLVSGSYNEQFF	TGTGCCAGCAGCTTACTCTTAGTGTCGGGCTCCTACAATGAGCAGTTCTTC
TRBV9	TRBJ2-2	-	TRBD2	CASSSWGSGDANTGELFF	TGTGCCAGCAGCTCGTGGGGTAGCGGGGACGCGAACACCGGGGAGCTGTTTTTT
TRBV19	TRBJ1-3	-	TRBD1	CASSPRTPGGIGNTIYF	TGTGCCAGTAGTCCAAGGACTCCAGGGGGCATTGGAAACACCATATATTTT
TRBV5-1	TRBJ2-7	-	-	CASSLAAASYEQYF	TGCGCCAGCAGCTTGGCCGCGGCCTCCTACGAGCAGTACTTC